This T cell receptor beta chain derives from a study of T cells in localized non-small cell lung cancer. Study-level results: Because researchers sequenced only one region of the tumor, heterogeneity is still possible. Longer overall survival accompanied higher blood T cell density. Detection in adjacent lung was observed for a median 57 of the top 100 tumor clones. Uninvolved adjacent lung had the highest recorded T cell clonality, with tumor below it.

Generated by immunoSEQ multiplex PCR, the TCRdb table keeps only in-frame clones and is missing some. This table has roughly 76,000 clones, 80% appearing once. CDR3 length equals 15 residues. J lost 5 bases, V lost 6 bases, and 10 bases had no gene match. In germline, CDR1 is SGHNT, CDR2 YENEEA. Remarks on this clone: The antigen is not known.

This clonotype was obtained from a man between 40 and 70 years old with stage II squamous cell lung carcinoma. The starting material was PBMCs, obtained before any cancer treatment. J is TRBJ2-3 and V is TRBV11-3, with 8 bases matching TRBD2. DNA of the CDR3: TGTGCCAGCAGTCTAGTAGCGGGAACAAGAGATACGCAGTATTTT. Translation gives CASSLVAGTRDTQYF.